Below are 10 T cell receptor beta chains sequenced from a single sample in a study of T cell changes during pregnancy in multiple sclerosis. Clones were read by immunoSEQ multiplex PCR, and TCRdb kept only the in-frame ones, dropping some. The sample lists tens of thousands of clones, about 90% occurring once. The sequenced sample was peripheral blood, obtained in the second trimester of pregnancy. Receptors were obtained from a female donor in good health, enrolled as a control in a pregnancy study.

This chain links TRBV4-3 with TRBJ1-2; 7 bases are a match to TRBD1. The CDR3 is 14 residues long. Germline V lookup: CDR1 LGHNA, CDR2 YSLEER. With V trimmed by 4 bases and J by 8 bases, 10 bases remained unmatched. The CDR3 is CASSRDTGVIGYTF. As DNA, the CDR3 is TGCGCCAGCAGCCGGGACACAGGGGTTATCGGCTACACCTTC.

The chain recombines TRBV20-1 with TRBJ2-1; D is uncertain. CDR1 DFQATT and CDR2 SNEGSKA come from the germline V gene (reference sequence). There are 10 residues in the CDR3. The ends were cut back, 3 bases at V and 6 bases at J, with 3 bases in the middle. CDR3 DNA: TGCAGTGCTAGTCGCAATGAGCAGTTCTTC. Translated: CSASRNEQFF.

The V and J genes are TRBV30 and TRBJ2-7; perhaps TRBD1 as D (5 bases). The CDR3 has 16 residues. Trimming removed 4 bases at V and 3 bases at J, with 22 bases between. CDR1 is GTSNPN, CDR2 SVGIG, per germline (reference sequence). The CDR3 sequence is CAWTALGQGLGYEQYF. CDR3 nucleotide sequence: TGTGCCTGGACCGCCCTCGGCCAGGGTCTGGGCTACGAGCAGTACTTC.

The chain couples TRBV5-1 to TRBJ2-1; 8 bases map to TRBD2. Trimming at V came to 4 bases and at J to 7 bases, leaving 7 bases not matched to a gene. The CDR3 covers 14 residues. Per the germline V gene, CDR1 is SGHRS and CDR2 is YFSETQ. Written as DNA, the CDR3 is TGCGCCAGCAGCGGAGAGCGGGAGTCGAATGAGCAGTTCTTC. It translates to CASSGERESNEQFF.

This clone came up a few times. The CDR3 loop reads CASGPSSYNEQFF. The CDR3 DNA sequence: TGTGCCAGTGGGCCCAGCTCCTACAATGAGCAGTTCTTC. The V gene is TRBV27, the J gene TRBJ2-1; no definite D call. Germline V CDR1 and CDR2: MNHEY, SMNVEV (reference sequence). The CDR3 spans 13 residues. Trimming took 9 bases from V and 0 from J, leaving 9 bases between them.

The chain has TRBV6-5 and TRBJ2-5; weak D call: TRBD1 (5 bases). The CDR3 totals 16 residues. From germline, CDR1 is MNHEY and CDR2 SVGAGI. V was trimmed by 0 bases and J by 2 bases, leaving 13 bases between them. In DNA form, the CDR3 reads TGTGCCAGCAGTTACTCGATTAGTAAGGGGCAAGAGACCCAGTACTTC. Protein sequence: CASSYSISKGQETQYF.

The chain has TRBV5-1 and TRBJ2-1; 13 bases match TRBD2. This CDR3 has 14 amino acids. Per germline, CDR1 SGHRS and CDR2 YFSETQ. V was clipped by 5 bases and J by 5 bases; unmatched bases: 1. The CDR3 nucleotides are TGCGCCAGCAGAGGACTAGCGGGGGACAATGAGCAGTTCTTC. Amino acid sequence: CASRGLAGDNEQFF.

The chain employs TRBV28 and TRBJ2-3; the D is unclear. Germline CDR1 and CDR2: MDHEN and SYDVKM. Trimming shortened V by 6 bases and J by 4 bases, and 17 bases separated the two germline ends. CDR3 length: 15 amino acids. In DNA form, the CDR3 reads TGTGCCAGCAGAGTTGGTTCACGGTATTCAGATACGCAGTATTTT. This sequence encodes CASRVGSRYSDTQYF.

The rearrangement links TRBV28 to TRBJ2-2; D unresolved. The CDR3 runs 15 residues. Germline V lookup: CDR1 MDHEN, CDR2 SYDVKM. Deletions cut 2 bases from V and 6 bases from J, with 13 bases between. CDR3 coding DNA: TGTGCCAGCAGTTTAATGGCAAACGTACCCGGGGAGCTGTTTTTT. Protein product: CASSLMANVPGELFF.

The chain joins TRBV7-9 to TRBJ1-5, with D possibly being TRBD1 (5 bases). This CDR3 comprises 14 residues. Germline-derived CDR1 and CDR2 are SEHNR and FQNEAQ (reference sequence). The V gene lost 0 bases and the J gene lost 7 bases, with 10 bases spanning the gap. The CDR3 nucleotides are TGTGCCAGCAGCTTAGCAGGGGAGGGACAGCCCCAGCATTTT. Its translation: CASSLAGEGQPQHF.